A selection of T cell receptor beta chains follows, all from one sample in a study of blood T cell repertoires in COVID-19. Using immunoSEQ multiplex PCR, the repertoire was profiled, and TCRdb retains in-frame clones only, with some absent. The sample carries 200,000 to 300,000 clones, 75% to 85% recorded once. The sample consisted of peripheral blood. These receptor sequences come from a human donor in a cohort sampled during active COVID-19. Each CDR3 is given with its conserved first and last residue. The order of the fields is clone size, J gene, D gene, V gene, CDR3 DNA, CDR3 protein. The D gene is left open where the match is weak. Rows may omit the clone size; those that give it use once, few, many or a size class.

.	TRBJ2-2	.	TRBV6-5	TGTGCCACCAATCGAGTGTCCGGGGAGCTGTTTTTT	CATNRVSGELFF
.	TRBJ1-1	.	TRBV14	TGTGCCAGCAGCGCGGACAGACACACTGAAGCTTTCTTT	CASSADRHTEAFF
.	TRBJ2-7	TRBD1	TRBV10-2	TGCGCCAGCAGGGGTATACAGGGGACCCACGAGCAGTACTTC	CASRGIQGTHEQYF
once	TRBJ1-2	.	TRBV5-5	TGTGCCAGCAGCTTGACCCCTTCCACCAGCTATGGCTACACCTTC	CASSLTPSTSYGYTF
.	TRBJ1-1	TRBD1	TRBV28	TGTGCCAGCAGCCTGGGACAGGGGCACACTGAAGCTTTCTTT	CASSLGQGHTEAFF
.	TRBJ2-2	.	TRBV19	TGTGCCAGTAGCATTAACCAGGGCGGGGAGCTGTTTTTT	CASSINQGGELFF
.	TRBJ2-3	TRBD2	TRBV3-1/TRBV3-2	TGTGCCAGCAGCCAAGTAACTAGCGGAGGCACAGATACGCAGTATTTT	CASSQVTSGGTDTQYF
.	TRBJ1-2	.	TRBV12-3/TRBV12-4	TGTGCCAGCAGTATTTCCTTTTATGGCTACACCTTC	CASSISFYGYTF
.	TRBJ2-7	.	TRBV5-1	TGCGCCAGCAGCTTGCAGGGGCTTTCCTACGAGCAGTACTTC	CASSLQGLSYEQYF
.	TRBJ2-5	TRBD2	TRBV28	TGTGCCGCCGGCCCGGGAGGGCCGAGGGAGACCCAGTACTTC	CAAGPGGPRETQYF
.	TRBJ2-1	TRBD2	TRBV24-1	TGTGCCACCAGTGGAGGGACTAGCGGGAGGGTCGACAATGAGCAGTTCTTC	CATSGGTSGRVDNEQFF
once	TRBJ1-2	TRBD1	TRBV18	TGTGCCAGCTCACCAACGAGACAGGGGGAGAATGGCTACACCTTC	CASSPTRQGENGYTF
.	TRBJ2-1	TRBD1	TRBV28	TGTGCCAGCAGGTTATATGGGACAGCGGTATACAATGAGCAGTTCTTC	CASRLYGTAVYNEQFF
.	TRBJ2-7	.	TRBV29-1	TGCAGCGTTGGGGACACCTACGAGCAGTACTTC	CSVGDTYEQYF
.	TRBJ1-2	TRBD1	TRBV5-4	TGTGCCAGCAGCCCGGGTGGCGACAGGGGGTACTATGGCTACACCTTC	CASSPGGDRGYYGYTF
once	TRBJ2-7	.	TRBV23-1	TGCGCCAGCAGTCGCACAACGACAGGACCTAACCACGAGCAGTACTTC	CASSRTTTGPNHEQYF
.	TRBJ1-2	TRBD1	TRBV19	TGTGCCAGTAGTAGCGGACAGGGGACCTATGGCTACACCTTC	CASSSGQGTYGYTF
once	TRBJ2-7	TRBD2	TRBV7-9	TGTGCCAGCAGCCCGTCTAGCGGCGAGCAGTACTTC	CASSPSSGEQYF
once	TRBJ2-1	TRBD2	TRBV18	TGTGCCAGCTCACCGGGGGAGGGCTCCTACAATGAGCAGTTCTTC	CASSPGEGSYNEQFF
.	TRBJ1-6	.	TRBV24-1	TGTGCCACCAGTGATCGCTCTGGTGGCACCCTCCACTTT	CATSDRSGGTLHF
.	TRBJ2-7	TRBD2	TRBV5-6	TGTGCCAGCAGCTTACCGGGGGTAGCGGGATTAGAGCAGTACTTC	CASSLPGVAGLEQYF
.	TRBJ1-3	.	TRBV30	TGTGCCTGGACCCGGGACATATCCGGAAACACCATATATTTT	CAWTRDISGNTIYF
.	TRBJ1-1	.	TRBV5-1	TGCGCCAGCAGGGACTCCTCGGGAACTGAAGCTTTCTTT	CASRDSSGTEAFF
.	TRBJ2-7	.	TRBV11-2	TGTGCCAGCAGCTTAGTAGCGCGTAGCTCCTACGAGCAGTACTTC	CASSLVARSSYEQYF
.	TRBJ1-3	TRBD1	TRBV6-5	TGTGCCAGCCGGACAGGCCCAAGAAACACCATATATTTT	CASRTGPRNTIYF
few	TRBJ1-5	.	TRBV19	TGTGCCAGTAGTTTCCTCGGGAATAGCAATCAGCCCCAGCATTTT	CASSFLGNSNQPQHF
.	TRBJ2-7	TRBD1	TRBV5-1	TGCGCCAGCAGCCCGGGACAGCACTACGAGCAGTACTTC	CASSPGQHYEQYF